This T cell receptor beta chain was identified in a study of cytomegalovirus exposure and HLA in healthy donors. Study observations and caveats: The analysis excluded some indistinguishable V segments, including TRBV6-2 and TRBV6-3. Rare sequences made up most TCRs, while some public TCRs were found in many donors. Associated with cytomegalovirus, according to the listing, were some 150 TCR beta chains. Association of a missense DCLRE1C variant with TCR beta V- and J-gene trimming was reported in a later analysis.

The CDR3 is 15 residues long. Germline V gives CDR1 MNHNS, CDR2 SASEGT. Unmatched junction bases numbered 6, after V lost 1 base and J lost 5 bases. Note on this clone: Its antigen is unidentified.

The PCR ran on 60 Vbeta and 13 Jbeta primers. The table came from immunoSEQ multiplex PCR; TCRdb's copy has only in-frame clones and leaves some out. The sample holds roughly 290,000 clones, roughly 80% seen once. The sequenced material came from PBMCs. This clonotype was sampled from a girl aged 2-10 years in good health and CMV-seronegative. The chain recombines TRBV6-1 with TRBJ2-5; TRBD1 matches 8 bases. Here the CDR3 DNA reads TGTGCCAGCAGTGAAGGGGCAGGGGGCGCTGAGACCCAGTACTTC. Encoded protein: CASSEGAGGAETQYF.